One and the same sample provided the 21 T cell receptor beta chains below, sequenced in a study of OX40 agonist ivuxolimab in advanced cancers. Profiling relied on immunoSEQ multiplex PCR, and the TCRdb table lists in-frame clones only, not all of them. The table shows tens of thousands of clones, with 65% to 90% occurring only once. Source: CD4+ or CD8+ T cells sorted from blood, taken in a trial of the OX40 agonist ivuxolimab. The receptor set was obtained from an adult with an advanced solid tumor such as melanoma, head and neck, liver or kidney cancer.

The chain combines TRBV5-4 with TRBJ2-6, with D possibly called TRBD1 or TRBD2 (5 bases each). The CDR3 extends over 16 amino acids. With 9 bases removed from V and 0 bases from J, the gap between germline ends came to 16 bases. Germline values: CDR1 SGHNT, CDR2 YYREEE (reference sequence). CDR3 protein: CATESTGRSGANVLTF. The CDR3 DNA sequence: TGTGCCACCGAGAGCACGGGGCGCTCTGGGGCCAACGTCCTGACTTTC.

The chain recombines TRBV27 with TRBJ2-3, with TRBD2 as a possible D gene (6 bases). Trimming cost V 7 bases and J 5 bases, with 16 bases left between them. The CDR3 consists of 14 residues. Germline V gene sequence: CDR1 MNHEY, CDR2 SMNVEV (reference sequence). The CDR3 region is CASKRRERVDTQYF. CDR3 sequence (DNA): TGTGCCAGCAAAAGGAGGGAGCGGGTAGATACGCAGTATTTT.

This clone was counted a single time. In nucleotides, the CDR3 is TGTGCCAGCAGTCCGCGACTAGCGGGGGTGCAGGAGACCCAGTACTTC. Translation: CASSPRLAGVQETQYF. The chain combines TRBV27 with TRBJ2-5; 12 nucleotides line up with TRBD2. After removal of 5 bases from V and 5 bases from J, the junction contained 9 bases not matched to a gene. Germline V gene lookup returns CDR1 MNHEY and CDR2 SMNVEV (reference sequence). The CDR3 contains 16 residues.

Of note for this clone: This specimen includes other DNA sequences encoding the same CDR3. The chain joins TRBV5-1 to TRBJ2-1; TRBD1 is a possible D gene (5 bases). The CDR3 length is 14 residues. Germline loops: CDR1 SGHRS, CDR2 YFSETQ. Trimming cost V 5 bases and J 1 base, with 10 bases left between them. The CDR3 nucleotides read TGCGCCAGCAGACCCAGGGTTTCCTACAATGAGCAGTTCTTC. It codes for CASRPRVSYNEQFF.

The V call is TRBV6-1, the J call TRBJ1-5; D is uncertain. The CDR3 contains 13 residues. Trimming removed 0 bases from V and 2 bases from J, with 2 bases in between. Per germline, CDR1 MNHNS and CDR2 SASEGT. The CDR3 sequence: CASSEAGNQPQHF. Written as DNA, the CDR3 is TGTGCCAGCAGTGAAGCGGGCAATCAGCCCCAGCATTTT.

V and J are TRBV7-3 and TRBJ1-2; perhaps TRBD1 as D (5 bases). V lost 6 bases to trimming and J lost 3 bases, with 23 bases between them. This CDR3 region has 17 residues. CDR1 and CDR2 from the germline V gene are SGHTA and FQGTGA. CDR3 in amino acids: CASSPMPGRQGDYGYTF. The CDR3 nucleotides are TGTGCCAGCAGTCCAATGCCAGGACGCCAGGGTGACTATGGCTACACCTTC.

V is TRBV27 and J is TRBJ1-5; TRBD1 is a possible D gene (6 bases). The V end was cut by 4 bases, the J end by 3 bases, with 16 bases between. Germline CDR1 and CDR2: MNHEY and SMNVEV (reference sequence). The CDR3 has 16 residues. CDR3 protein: CASSSRLGHSNQPQHF. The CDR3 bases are TGTGCCAGCAGTTCTAGATTGGGACATTCCAATCAGCCCCAGCATTTT.

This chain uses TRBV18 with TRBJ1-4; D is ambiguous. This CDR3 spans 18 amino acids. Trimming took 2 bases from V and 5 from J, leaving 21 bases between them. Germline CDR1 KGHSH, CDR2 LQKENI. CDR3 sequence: CASSPIPSGLGPNEKLFF. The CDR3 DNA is TGTGCCAGCTCACCAATTCCATCCGGACTTGGCCCAAATGAAAAACTGTTTTTT.

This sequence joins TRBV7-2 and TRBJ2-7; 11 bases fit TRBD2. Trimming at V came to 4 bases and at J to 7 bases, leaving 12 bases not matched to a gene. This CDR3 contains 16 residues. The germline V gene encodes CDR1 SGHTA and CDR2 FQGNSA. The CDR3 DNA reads TGTGCCAGCAGCTCGTGGAGACTAGCGGGGTCGGAAGAGCAGTACTTC. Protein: CASSSWRLAGSEEQYF.

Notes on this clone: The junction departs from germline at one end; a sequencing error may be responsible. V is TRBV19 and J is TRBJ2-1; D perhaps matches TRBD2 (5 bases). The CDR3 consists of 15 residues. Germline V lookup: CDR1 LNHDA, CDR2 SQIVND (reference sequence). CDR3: CASSIDPGSYNGQFF. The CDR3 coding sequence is TGTGCCAGTAGTATAGATCCGGGATCCTACAATGGGCAGTTCTTC.

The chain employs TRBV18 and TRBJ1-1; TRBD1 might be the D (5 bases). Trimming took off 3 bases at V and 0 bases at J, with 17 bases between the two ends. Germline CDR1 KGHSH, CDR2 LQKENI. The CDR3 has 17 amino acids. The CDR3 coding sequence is TGTGCCAGCTCACCTATCCCGGGGGATGCTATGAACACTGAAGCTTTCTTT. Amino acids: CASSPIPGDAMNTEAFF.

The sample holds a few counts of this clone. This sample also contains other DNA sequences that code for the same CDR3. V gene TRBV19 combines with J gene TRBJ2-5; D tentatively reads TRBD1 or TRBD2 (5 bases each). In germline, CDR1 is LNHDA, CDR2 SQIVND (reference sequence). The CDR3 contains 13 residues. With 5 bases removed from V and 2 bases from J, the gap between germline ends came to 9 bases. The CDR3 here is CASSEGRQETQYF. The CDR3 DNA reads TGTGCCAGTAGTGAGGGGCGACAAGAGACCCAGTACTTC.

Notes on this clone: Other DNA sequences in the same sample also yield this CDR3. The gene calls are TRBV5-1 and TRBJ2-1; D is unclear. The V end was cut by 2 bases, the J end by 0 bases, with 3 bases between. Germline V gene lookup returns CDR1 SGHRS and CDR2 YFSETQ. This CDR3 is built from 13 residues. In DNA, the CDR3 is TGCGCCAGCAGCTTAGGCTCCTACAATGAGCAGTTCTTC. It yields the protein CASSLGSYNEQFF.

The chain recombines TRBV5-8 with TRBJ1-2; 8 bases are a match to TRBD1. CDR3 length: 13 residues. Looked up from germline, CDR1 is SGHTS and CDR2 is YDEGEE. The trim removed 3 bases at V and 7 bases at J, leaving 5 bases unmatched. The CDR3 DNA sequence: TGTGCCAGCAGCTCACCGGGACAGGTTGGCTACACCTTC. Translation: CASSSPGQVGYTF.

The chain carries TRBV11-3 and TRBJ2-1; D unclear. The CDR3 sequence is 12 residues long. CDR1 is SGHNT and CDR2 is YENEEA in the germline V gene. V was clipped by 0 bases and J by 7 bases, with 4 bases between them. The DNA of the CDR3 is TGTGCCAGCAGCTTAGACAGTAATGAGCAGTTCTTC. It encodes CASSLDSNEQFF.

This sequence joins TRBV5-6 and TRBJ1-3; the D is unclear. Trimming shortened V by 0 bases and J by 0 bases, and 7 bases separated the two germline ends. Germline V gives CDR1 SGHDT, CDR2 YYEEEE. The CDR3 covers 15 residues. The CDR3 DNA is TGTGCCAGCAGCTTGGGGGCGGTCTCTGGAAACACCATATATTTT. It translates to CASSLGAVSGNTIYF. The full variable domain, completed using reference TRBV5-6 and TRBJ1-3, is DAGVTQSPTHLIKTRGQQVTLRCSPKSGHDTVSWYQQALGQGPQFIFQYYEEEERQRGNFPDRFSGHQFPNYSSELNVNALLLGDSALYLCASSLGAVSGNTIYFGEGSWLTVV.

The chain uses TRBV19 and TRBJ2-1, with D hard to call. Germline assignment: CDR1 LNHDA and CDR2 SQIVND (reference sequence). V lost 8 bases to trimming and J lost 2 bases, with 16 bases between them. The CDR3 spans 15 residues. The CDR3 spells CASASLVETYNEQFF. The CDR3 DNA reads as TGTGCCAGTGCGAGCCTGGTCGAAACCTACAATGAGCAGTTCTTC.

CDR3 nucleotide sequence: TGTGCCACCTGGGACAGGGGTCATTCTAACTATGGCTACACCTTC. Protein sequence: CATWDRGHSNYGYTF. The chain carries TRBV18 and TRBJ1-2; 10 nucleotides match TRBD1. In germline, CDR1 is KGHSH, CDR2 LQKENI. The CDR3 consists of 15 residues. The J segment lost 0 bases and the V segment lost 10 bases, leaving 8 bases of the junction unmatched.

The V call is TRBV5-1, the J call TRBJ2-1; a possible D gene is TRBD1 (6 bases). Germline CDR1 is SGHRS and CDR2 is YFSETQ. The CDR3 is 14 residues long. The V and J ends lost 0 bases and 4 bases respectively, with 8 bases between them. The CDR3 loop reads CASSLVGGYNEQFF. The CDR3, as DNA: TGCGCCAGCAGCTTGGTAGGGGGTTACAATGAGCAGTTCTTC.

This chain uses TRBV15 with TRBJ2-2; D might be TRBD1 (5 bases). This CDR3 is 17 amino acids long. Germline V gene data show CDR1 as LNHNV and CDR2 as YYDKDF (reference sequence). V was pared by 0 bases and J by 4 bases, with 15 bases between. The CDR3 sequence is CATSRDAVTDRTGELFF. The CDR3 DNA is TGTGCCACCAGCAGAGATGCAGTGACAGACCGCACCGGGGAGCTGTTTTTT.

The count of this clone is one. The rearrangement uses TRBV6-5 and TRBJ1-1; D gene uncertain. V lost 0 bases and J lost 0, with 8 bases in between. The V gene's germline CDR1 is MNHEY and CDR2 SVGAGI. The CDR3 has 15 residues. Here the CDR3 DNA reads TGTGCCAGCAGTTACTCGGGCAGCATGAACACTGAAGCTTTCTTT. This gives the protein CASSYSGSMNTEAFF.